This TCR beta chain was documented in a study of low-dose radiotherapy and immunotherapy resistance in tumors. Study in general: On a schedule of every two weeks, intravenous cyclophosphamide at a dose of 200 mg/m2 was delivered one day before each radiation and immunotherapy administration.

Time point described: after trial treatment. The treatment is: LDRT plus nivolumab, ipilimumab, low-dose cyclophosphamide and aspirin (RACIN trial). Donors received a regimen that comprised nivolumab, ipilimumab, aspirin, low-dose cyclophosphamide and low-dose radiotherapy. With TRAV- and TRBV-specific primers, first-strand cDNA was made, covering the alpha and beta chains. TCRs were amplified for roughly 20 PCR cycles with a constant-region primer and V-primer adapter. After the mRNA was isolated, it was amplified using in vitro transcription. TCRdb re-analysed the reads in MiXCR, keeping a single row per CDR3 protein. This sample carries roughly 30,000 distinct CDR3 sequences, roughly 49% of them seen once, and the ten largest clones take 5% to 6%. Germline CDR1 is SGHAT and CDR2 is FQDESV (reference sequence). Between the trimmed V and J ends, which lost 2 bases and 10 bases, there was a span of 9 bases. There are 12 residues in the CDR3.

The sequence derives from a male donor with gallbladder cancer. V and J are TRBV11-1 and TRBJ2-1; D gene unclear. The sequenced sample was PBMCs, obtained after low-dose radiotherapy plus immunotherapy. The CDR3 region is CASSLSRLEQFF. DNA of the CDR3: TGTGCCAGCAGCTTATCTAGACTCGAGCAGTTCTTC.